This T cell receptor (beta chain) appears in the sequencing data of a study of blood T cell repertoires in COVID-19 (TCRdb year 2020). At the level of the whole study: Samples from collaborators originated in the United States, Italy and Spain and spanned both the acute and convalescent phases of COVID-19. A freely available public database, intended as a resource for researchers studying the immune response to SARS-CoV-2, is where the repertoires were released. Deeply sampled blood TCRbeta repertoires from subjects exposed to, actively infected with, or recovered from COVID-19 were included in the dataset. Samples came from the ongoing ImmuneRACE study (first 160 participants) plus 1,254 subjects from 6 global collaborators. The material from the prospective study consisted of cDNA or gDNA derived from T cells, B-cell-depleted T cells, or PBMCs. HLA class I and class II types, where available, came from metadata supplied by the sample provider rather than from assay-based typing. Nearly every sample came with metadata listing a de-identified subject ID, COVID-19 status, age in years and sex. Overall results and qualifications from the work: The quantity of clinical and demographic metadata differed by source and by participant and was supplied without curation.

As to this clone: Its antigen is currently not known. Qualities for individual bases were not recorded, and no much larger clone is one base off.

Collaborating institutions collected whole blood in K2EDTA tubes following their own protocols. For TCRbeta analysis, collaborators shipped samples as frozen whole blood, isolated PBMCs, or DNA extracted from either of those sample types. The immunoSEQ Assay, a bias-controlled multiplex PCR, was used to amplify TCRbeta CDR3 regions from genomic DNA. Under the source paper's analysis protocol: The number of nucleated cells in each sample was estimated from the amplification of reference gene primers within the assay. Sequence reads were collapsed and filtered to measure the absolute abundance of every unique TCRbeta CDR3 rearrangement. For each sample, productive Simpson clonality was calculated as the square root of Simpson's diversity index over productive rearrangements. TCRdb provides this immuneACCESS table in a form limited to in-frame rearrangements. Some clones are lacking; in checked studies, under half of them reflect an unresolved V gene, and why the rest are absent is not known. The V and J calls and the clone size are those of that table, but D and trimming were determined from the DNA. The sample profile shows 70,000 to 80,000 clones; roughly 89% of them were found once. The ten largest make up roughly 6.1% of the sample.

The germline V gene (reference sequence) provides CDR1 LNHDA and CDR2 SQIVND. Inclusive of the bounding cysteine and phenylalanine, the CDR3 is 14 residues long. The only DNA kept is the CDR3, 42 bases in frame from the first base. Unmatched junction bases come to 4, with V trimmed by 6 bases and J by 8 bases. The V gene is TRBV19 and the J gene is TRBJ2-2, and 12 junctional nucleotides match TRBD2. The clonotype originates from a woman aged 45-65 years with acute or convalescent COVID-19. The sequenced sample was peripheral blood. The DNA reads as follows: TGTGCCAGTAGGACTAGCGGGAGTGGTGGGGAGCTGTTTTTT. Its coded protein is CASRTSGSGGELFF.